Following are 5 T cell receptor beta chains from one sample sequenced in a study of blood T cell repertoires in COVID-19. TCRdb's copy holds only in-frame clones and misses some; the assay was immunoSEQ multiplex PCR. The sample shows 150,000 to 180,000 clones, under 95% of them seen only once. Sequenced: peripheral blood. Receptor source: a man aged 50 to 60 with acute or convalescent COVID-19.

This sequence joins TRBV9 and TRBJ2-1; TRBD2 matches 7 bases. V was clipped by 4 bases and J by 5 bases; unmatched bases: 12. This CDR3 is 16 amino acids long. The germline CDR1 and CDR2 sequences are SGDLS and YYNGEE. CDR3 in amino acids: CASSKGGSRADNEQFF. For the CDR3, the DNA is TGTGCCAGCAGCAAGGGCGGGAGTAGAGCCGACAATGAGCAGTTCTTC.

The rearrangement links TRBV19 to TRBJ1-1, with D possibly matching TRBD1 (5 bases). Germline values: CDR1 LNHDA, CDR2 SQIVND (reference sequence). V dropped 5 bases and J dropped 1 base, with 11 bases sitting between them. The CDR3 is 14 amino acids. The CDR3 spells CASSWTPRNTEAFF. In DNA, the CDR3 is TGTGCCAGTAGTTGGACACCGAGGAACACTGAAGCTTTCTTT.

The gene calls are TRBV6-2 or TRBV6-3 and TRBJ1-1; TRBD1 might be the D (6 bases). Germline CDR1 is MNHEY and CDR2 is SVGEGT. V lost 2 bases, J lost 8 bases, and 15 bases lay in between. CDR3 size: 14 residues. CDR3 in amino acids: CASSYGGAATEAFF. The CDR3 DNA follows: TGTGCCAGCAGTTACGGGGGGGCAGCCACAGAAGCTTTCTTT.

This clone has only one observation. The rearrangement links TRBV11-2 to TRBJ2-7; 9 nucleotides match TRBD2. The V gene's germline CDR1 is SGHAT and CDR2 FQNNGV. The V segment lost 5 bases and the J segment 0 bases; nucleotides outside the gene matches: 8. This CDR3 comprises 16 residues. The CDR3 bases are TGTGCCAGCAGCCCACGACTAGCGGAAAGCTCCTACGAGCAGTACTTC. This encodes CASSPRLAESSYEQYF. Full variable domain (missing parts from reference TRBV11-2 and TRBJ2-7): EAGVAQSPRYKIIEKRQSVAFWCNPISGHATLYWYQQILGQGPKLLIQFQNNGVVDDSQLPKDRFSAERLKGVDSTLKIQPAKLEDSAVYLCASSPRLAESSYEQYFGPGTRLTVT.

The DNA of the CDR3 is TGTGCCAGCAGCCTAGTGGCGCACGCGGATAATGAGCAGTTCTTC. Protein sequence: CASSLVAHADNEQFF. The J gene is TRBJ2-1, the V gene TRBV7-2; D call uncertain. Per germline, CDR1 SGHTA and CDR2 FQGNSA. Between the trimmed V and J ends, which lost 5 bases and 7 bases, there was a span of 18 bases. This CDR3 contains 15 residues. The whole variable domain, remainder taken from reference TRBV7-2 and TRBJ2-1, is GAGVSQSPSNKVTEKGKDVELRCDPISGHTALYWYRQSLGQGLEFLIYFQGNSAPDKSGLPSDRFSAERTGGSVSTLTIQRTQQEDSAVYLCASSLVAHADNEQFFGPGTRLTVL.